Listed here is a single T cell receptor (beta chain). Antigen: not known. This specimen comes from a study of cytomegalovirus exposure and HLA in healthy donors. Separate from the 666-subject first cohort was the approximately 120-subject validation cohort, to which the donors belonged. The CDR3 is 15 residues long. Germline V gives CDR1 SGHVS, CDR2 FQNEAQ. V lost 5 bases to trimming and J lost 4 bases; unmatched junction nucleotides: 7. General observations from the study: Most TCR sequences were uncommon, yet certain public TCRs appeared in many donors.

Some clones are missing from TCRdb's copy, which holds only in-frame ones; the method was immunoSEQ multiplex PCR. The table includes about 150,000 clones, more than 80% detected once. The chain has TRBV7-8 and TRBJ1-2; 10 nucleotides agree with TRBD1. The clonotype was recovered from a woman aged 25 to 39 in good health and CMV-seropositive. The sequencing sample was made of PBMCs. The CDR3 DNA follows: TGTGCCAGCAGCCTATCCGGGACAGGGGTCTATGGCTACACCTTC. Translation: CASSLSGTGVYGYTF.